The present T cell receptor beta chain was sequenced within a study of identical twins. TCRdb fed the 5' RACE reads into MiXCR, producing one record per CDR3 protein. The sample comprises some 500,000 distinct CDR3 sequences, around 9.6% of which are singletons, and roughly 3% rests with the top ten. Whole-study results and caveats: Out-of-frame alpha sequences that twins shared showed excess low generation probability.

CDR1 is ENHRY and CDR2 is SYGVKD in the germline V gene. This CDR3 has 14 residues. Trimming left V 5 bases short and J 1 base short, with 9 bases between. This clonotype has at least ten counts. What it binds is not known. These same records also appear under a second study, on yellow fever vaccine responses in identical twins.

This TCR was recovered from a woman under 30 in good health. The specimen sequenced was PBMCs. V and J are TRBV10-3 and TRBJ2-1; D not resolved. Here the CDR3 reads CAISIRPSYNEQFF. For the CDR3, the DNA is TGTGCCATCAGTATCCGACCTTCCTACAATGAGCAGTTCTTC.